Included here is one TCR beta chain sequence, with context. Its antigen is unknown. Per germline, CDR1 MNHNS and CDR2 SASEGT. Deletions cut 3 bases from V and 0 bases from J, with 5 bases between. This CDR3 has 13 residues. The data were obtained in a study of T cell responses to AZD1222 COVID-19 vaccine. On the study more broadly: Second-dose intervals of approximately 4 or approximately 12 weeks were pooled.

Sequencing was performed with immunoSEQ multiplex PCR; in TCRdb, only in-frame clones are kept and a portion is missing. The sample records fewer than 150,000 clones, approximately 88% being singletons. The study, taken as a whole, reports: All repertoire sampling was performed exclusively after the peak T cell response. Mapped onto spike, vaccine-associated CD4 TCRs spanned it and were dominant at 160-218 and 743-854. Most donors were white British, females outnumbered males, and clonal diversity was possibly underestimated.

This clonotype originated in an adult in good health. The rearrangement uses TRBV6-1 and TRBJ1-1; D remains unclear. This material consisted of peripheral blood, taken on day 0 of AZD1222 vaccination. The CDR3 region is CASSDGVNTEAFF. As DNA, the CDR3 is TGTGCCAGCAGTGACGGGGTGAACACTGAAGCTTTCTTT.